One sample yielded the 20 T cell receptor beta chains listed below, sequenced in a study of somatic mutations in cytotoxic T cells in rheumatoid arthritis. Libraries were prepared by immunoSEQ multiplex PCR; TCRdb keeps only in-frame clonotypes and omits some of them. The table has 20,000 to 25,000 clones, around 84% seen once. The specimen was CD8+ T cells sorted from blood. These receptor sequences come from a woman between 45 and 60 years old in good health.

The chain recombines TRBV29-1 with TRBJ1-2; D is ambiguous. V lost 3 bases, J lost 2 bases, and 7 bases lay in between. Per germline, CDR1 SQVTM and CDR2 ANQGSEA. The CDR3 length is 12 residues. The CDR3 nucleotides read TGCAGCGTTGAGGCGGGAAACTATGGCTACACCTTC. Translated, it gives CSVEAGNYGYTF.

The J gene is TRBJ1-1, the V gene TRBV9; 7 nucleotides align to TRBD1. The CDR3 length is 15 residues. The V and J ends lost 3 bases and 1 base, in that order; junction bases with no gene match: 6. Germline CDR1 is SGDLS and CDR2 is YYNGEE. The CDR3 protein is CASSAETGRNTEAFF. As DNA, the CDR3 is TGTGCCAGCAGCGCGGAGACAGGGCGGAACACTGAAGCTTTCTTT.

This rearrangement joins TRBV11-2 to TRBJ1-4; 11 bases are shared with TRBD1. The trim removed 3 bases at V and 1 base at J, leaving 7 bases unmatched. This CDR3 is 18 amino acids long. Germline CDR1 reads SGHAT; CDR2 reads FQNNGV. The CDR3 DNA sequence: TGTGCCAGCAGCTTCGCGGGACAGGGGGTGTTAACTAATGAAAAACTGTTTTTT. Translation gives CASSFAGQGVLTNEKLFF.

The V gene is TRBV6-1, the J gene TRBJ2-2, with D perhaps TRBD1 or TRBD2 (6 bases each). Germline assignment: CDR1 MNHNS and CDR2 SASEGT. The V end lost 4 bases, the J end lost 4 bases, and 13 bases lay between the germline ends. This CDR3 is built from 15 residues. CDR3 bases: TGTGCCAGCAGTGTTGAGGGGGGTAGCACCGGGGAGCTGTTTTTT. It specifies CASSVEGGSTGELFF.

This clone was recorded a few times. The rearrangement links TRBV19 to TRBJ1-6; D is ambiguous. The V and J ends lost 7 bases and 6 bases respectively, with 16 bases between them. In germline, CDR1 is LNHDA, CDR2 SQIVND (reference sequence). This CDR3 is 15 amino acids long. CDR3 in amino acids: CASTWSRKSNSPLHF. The CDR3 DNA reads as TGTGCCAGTACTTGGAGCCGAAAGTCTAATTCACCCCTCCACTTT.

The chain links TRBV5-4 to TRBJ2-3; D is undetermined. The CDR3 has 13 residues. CDR1 is SGHNT, CDR2 YYREEE, per germline (reference sequence). The V end was cut by 3 bases, the J end by 4 bases, with 9 bases between. CDR3 sequence (DNA): TGTGCCAGCAGCTCCACTAACTCAGATACGCAGTATTTT. Amino acid sequence: CASSSTNSDTQYF.

This chain joins TRBV4-3 and TRBJ2-3; D is possibly TRBD1 (5 bases). The CDR3 consists of 16 residues. Trimming stripped 0 bases from V and 7 bases from J, with 17 bases between. CDR1 is LGHNA and CDR2 is YSLEER in the germline V gene. The CDR3 DNA sequence: TGCGCCAGCAGCCAAGACAGGAAGGGGAATATAAATACGCAGTATTTT. This translates into CASSQDRKGNINTQYF.

The CDR3 protein is CASSLDLNTEAFF. Written as DNA, the CDR3 is TGTGCCAGCAGCCTCGACCTTAACACTGAAGCTTTCTTT. J is TRBJ1-1 and V is TRBV27, with D unclear. The V and J ends lost 6 bases and 2 bases respectively, with 10 bases between them. The CDR3 covers 13 residues. Looked up from germline, CDR1 is MNHEY and CDR2 is SMNVEV (reference sequence).

J is TRBJ1-6 and V is TRBV4-3; D is possibly TRBD1 (5 bases). The germline V gene has CDR1 LGHNA and CDR2 YSLEER. The V end was cut by 4 bases, the J end by 6 bases, with 13 bases between. This CDR3 spans 15 amino acids. The CDR3 DNA follows: TGCGCCAGCAGCCCGGGGGAACGGGGTAATTCACCCCTCCACTTT. Translated: CASSPGERGNSPLHF.

The table lists this clone with a few counts. The V and J genes are TRBV16 and TRBJ2-7; 11 bases match TRBD1. There are 16 residues in the CDR3. CDR1 and CDR2 (germline): KGHSY, FQNENV. V was pared by 2 bases and J by 3 bases, with 6 bases of the junction left unmatched. CDR3 region: CASSQGFGTGGYEQYF. DNA for the CDR3: TGTGCCAGCAGCCAAGGGTTTGGGACAGGGGGCTACGAGCAGTACTTC.

This clone is a singleton in its sample. The rearrangement uses TRBV7-8 and TRBJ2-7, with 8 bases aligning to TRBD2. Germline trimming cut 1 base from V and 4 bases from J; bases unmatched to any gene: 12. Germline assignment: CDR1 SGHVS and CDR2 FQNEAQ. This CDR3 contains 17 residues. The CDR3 DNA sequence: TGTGCCAGCAGCTTAGTTTCGGCGGGGGGCCAGGCGTACGAGCAGTACTTC. Translating it yields CASSLVSAGGQAYEQYF.

The sample holds one count of this clone. For the CDR3, the DNA is TGTGCCAGCAAATCCGGGGTGGAGGGCAATGAGCAGTTCTTC. Translated: CASKSGVEGNEQFF. This rearrangement joins TRBV6-1 to TRBJ2-1; possible D gene TRBD2, 6 bases. The ends were cut back, 7 bases at V and 6 bases at J, with 16 bases in the middle. CDR1 is MNHNS and CDR2 is SASEGT in the germline V gene. CDR3 length: 14 amino acids.

The rearrangement links TRBV9 to TRBJ1-6, with 8 bases matching TRBD1. From germline, CDR1 is SGDLS and CDR2 YYNGEE. V trimming: 0 bases; J trimming: 4 bases; junction bases outside the gene matches: 6. This CDR3 region has 17 residues. CDR3 protein: CASSVAGQGLYNSPLHF. CDR3 DNA: TGTGCCAGCAGCGTAGCAGGACAGGGCCTGTATAATTCACCCCTCCACTTT.

The rearrangement joins TRBV6-5 to TRBJ2-1; unclear D gene. V was clipped by 0 bases and J by 6 bases, with 12 bases between them. Germline V lookup: CDR1 MNHEY, CDR2 SVGAGI. The CDR3 loop spans 15 amino acids. The CDR3 DNA follows: TGTGCCAGCAGTTACTCCCCTACCTTAAGCAATGAGCAGTTCTTC. Amino acids: CASSYSPTLSNEQFF.

The chain combines TRBV28 with TRBJ1-1, with TRBD1 identical over 9 bases. Germline V lookup: CDR1 MDHEN, CDR2 SYDVKM. The junction had 7 bases not matched to a gene; V was cut back by 2 bases and J by 3 bases. This CDR3 is 16 amino acids long. The CDR3 spells CASSLPYRGQDTEAFF. The CDR3 coding sequence is TGTGCCAGCAGTTTACCCTACAGGGGGCAGGACACTGAAGCTTTCTTT.

The chain has TRBV5-4 and TRBJ1-6, with D perhaps TRBD1 (6 bases). Trimming stripped 5 bases from V and 7 bases from J, with 19 bases between. The CDR3 is 16 amino acids. Germline V gene sequence: CDR1 SGHNT, CDR2 YYREEE (reference sequence). For the CDR3, the DNA is TGTGCCAGCAGAATTTCGGGGGCTGAGGAAAATTCACCCCTCCACTTT. Translation: CASRISGAEENSPLHF.

The genes are TRBV28 and TRBJ1-1, with D perhaps matching TRBD1 (6 bases). The CDR3 is 14 residues long. CDR1 MDHEN and CDR2 SYDVKM come from the germline V gene. V shed 6 bases and J shed 1 base, with 12 bases lying between them. CDR3 bases: TGTGCCAGCAGCCTGCCAGGGGCGAACACTGAAGCTTTCTTT. Translated: CASSLPGANTEAFF.

This chain connects TRBV7-2 to TRBJ2-2; 8 bases are shared with TRBD1. Germline V gene data show CDR1 as SGHTA and CDR2 as FQGNSA. This CDR3 has 14 amino acids. With V trimmed by 4 bases and J by 6 bases, 4 bases remained unmatched. The CDR3 reads CASSSRDRSGELFF. CDR3 nucleotides: TGTGCCAGCAGCTCTCGGGACAGGTCCGGGGAGCTGTTTTTT.

The rearrangement joins TRBV7-9 to TRBJ1-1, with D perhaps matching TRBD1 (5 bases). From germline, CDR1 is SEHNR and CDR2 FQNEAQ (reference sequence). Trimming left V 4 bases short and J 1 base short, with 13 bases between. CDR3 length: 15 amino acids. This chain's CDR3 is CASSSASTGNTEAFF. CDR3 DNA sequence: TGTGCCAGCAGCTCCGCTAGTACAGGGAACACTGAAGCTTTCTTT.

The chain couples TRBV6-6 to TRBJ2-5, with D possibly being TRBD2 (6 bases). The CDR3 has 16 residues. V was pared by 0 bases and J by 5 bases, with 16 bases between. Germline CDR1 reads MNHNY; CDR2 reads SVGAGI (reference sequence). DNA of the CDR3: TGTGCCAGCAGTTACTCCAGGGATGGGGGGTGGGAGACCCAGTACTTC. Protein: CASSYSRDGGWETQYF.